This passage covers 4 T cell receptor beta chains from one sample sequenced in a study of vaccination effects on CD4 cells after COVID-19. Antigens for these TCRs are unknown. The culture ran for about 10 days, and then CD4+ T cells were isolated. Two-dose BNT162b2 or mRNA-1273 vaccination was given to participants. Sequencing was performed with immunoSEQ multiplex PCR; in TCRdb, only in-frame clones are kept and a portion is missing. The data contain just under 75,000 clones, approximately 73% of them singletons. Material: CD4+ T cells from PBMCs cultured without peptide, obtained after COVID-19 vaccination. The receptors here all came from a human donor who received a COVID-19 vaccine.

The J gene is TRBJ2-3, the V gene TRBV4-1; 7 bases align to TRBD1. The CDR3 is made up of 16 amino acids. The V and J ends lost 3 bases and 0 bases, in that order; junction bases with no gene match: 6. Germline CDR1 and CDR2: MGHRA and YSYEKL. The CDR3 DNA reads TGCGCCAGCAGCCAGGGGGACAGAGCTAGCACAGATACGCAGTATTTT. Its translation is CASSQGDRASTDTQYF.

The genes are TRBV27 and TRBJ2-1; no definite D call. The CDR3 consists of 16 residues. The germline V and J ends were trimmed by 5 bases and 1 base, with 15 bases remaining between them. The germline CDR1 and CDR2 sequences are MNHEY and SMNVEV (reference sequence). CDR3 in amino acids: CASSPVGVQSYNEQFF. In DNA form, the CDR3 reads TGTGCCAGCAGTCCCGTTGGGGTACAATCCTACAATGAGCAGTTCTTC.

This clone was seen just once. The chain links TRBV6-4 to TRBJ1-2, with 10 bases fitting TRBD1. The CDR3 is made up of 15 amino acids. J was trimmed by 5 bases and V by 6 bases; bases with no gene match: 9. Germline V gives CDR1 MRHNA, CDR2 SNTAGT. The CDR3 reads CASRAGQGVGYGYTF. As DNA, the CDR3 is TGTGCCAGCAGAGCTGGACAGGGGGTCGGGTATGGCTACACCTTC.

The V gene is TRBV6-4, the J gene TRBJ1-4; 11 bases match TRBD1. Germline V gene data show CDR1 as MRHNA and CDR2 as SNTAGT. The CDR3 contains 15 residues. With 4 bases clipped from V and 8 bases from J, the junction kept 6 bases outside the gene matches. As DNA, the CDR3 is TGTGCCAGCAGTGCGGACAGGGGGCATACAGAAAAACTGTTTTTT. This gives the protein CASSADRGHTEKLFF.